The 13 T cell receptor beta chains given below trace back to one sample, sequenced in a study of regulatory and conventional T cells in breast cancer. TCRdb called the PCR reads again in MiXCR, with one record for every CDR3 protein. The table has more than 15,000 distinct CDR3 sequences, approximately 35% seen once. Sequencing was done on a sample of conventional T cells from blood. These receptor sequences come from a female donor in good health.

Note on this clonotype: This CDR3 is missing its conserved last phenylalanine or tryptophan, likely due to a read error. The chain uses TRBV7-2 and TRBJ2-5; D could derive from TRBD1 or TRBD2 (5 bases each). The V gene's germline CDR1 is SGHTA and CDR2 FQGNSA. The CDR3 consists of 16 residues. The germline V and J ends were trimmed by 6 bases and 1 base, with 18 bases remaining between them. The CDR3 region is CASSFPKRGVQETQYL. The CDR3 coding sequence is TGTGCCAGCAGTTTTCCTAAAAGGGGAGTCCAAGAGACCCAGTACCTC.

This clonotype has just a few counts. The CDR3 loop is CASSLVGTSGPTDTQYF. Written as DNA, the CDR3 is TGCGCCAGCAGCTTGGTCGGGACTAGCGGCCCCACAGATACGCAGTATTTT. V and J are TRBV5-1 and TRBJ2-3; 11 bases line up with TRBD2. Trimming took 0 bases from V and 2 from J; bases not matched to a gene: 5. Germline CDR1 reads SGHRS; CDR2 reads YFSETQ. The CDR3 length is 17 residues. Complete variable domain (other parts from reference TRBV5-1 and TRBJ2-3): KAGVTQTPRYLIKTRGQQVTLSCSPISGHRSVSWYQQTPGQGLQFLFEYFSETQRNKGNFPGRFSGRQFSNSRSEMNVSTLELGDSALYLCASSLVGTSGPTDTQYFGPGTRLTVL.

The chain recombines TRBV7-9 with TRBJ1-1; possible D gene TRBD1, 6 bases. The CDR3 runs 13 residues. The V end lost 8 bases, the J end lost 0 bases, and 10 bases lay between the germline ends. Germline CDR1 SEHNR, CDR2 FQNEAQ (reference sequence). The CDR3: CASGRGMNTEAFF. CDR3 nucleotides: TGTGCCAGCGGGAGGGGGATGAACACTGAAGCTTTCTTT.

This clonotype is categorized as medium-sized. The chain couples TRBV6-6 to TRBJ1-2, with TRBD1 as a possible D gene (6 bases). The CDR3 has 13 amino acids. The germline CDR1 and CDR2 sequences are MNHNY and SVGAGI (reference sequence). V was cut by 5 bases and J by 1 base, with 8 bases left in between. The CDR3 loop reads CASSRGFNYGYTF. In DNA, the CDR3 is TGTGCCAGCAGTAGGGGGTTTAACTATGGCTACACCTTC.

Written as DNA, the CDR3 is TGTGCCAGCAGTCCTCCCGGGGTTCGAAACACCATATATTTT. Its protein is CASSPPGVRNTIYF. This chain uses TRBV28 with TRBJ1-3, with D unclear. Trimming left V 5 bases short and J 5 bases short, with 13 bases between. Germline CDR1 is MDHEN and CDR2 is SYDVKM. The CDR3 sequence is 14 residues long.

This clonotype was observed a few times. This chain uses TRBV24-1 with TRBJ2-3; 10 nucleotides line up with TRBD2. The trim removed 3 bases at V and 2 bases at J, leaving 4 bases unmatched. CDR3 length: 16 residues. CDR1 is KGHDR, CDR2 SFDVKD, per germline. CDR3 sequence (DNA): TGTGCCACCAGTGATACACTAGCGGGGATCACAGATACGCAGTATTTT. Amino acids: CATSDTLAGITDTQYF.

This clonotype has only a few counts. The chain uses TRBV5-1 and TRBJ2-7; D is perhaps TRBD1 (5 bases). The germline V and J ends were trimmed by 0 bases and 4 bases, with 14 bases remaining between them. The CDR3 has 15 residues. Germline V gives CDR1 SGHRS, CDR2 YFSETQ. CDR3 nucleotides: TGCGCCAGCAGCTTGGGGTTACAGGTGAATTACGAGCAGTACTTC. Its protein is CASSLGLQVNYEQYF.

This chain uses TRBV12-3 or TRBV12-4 with TRBJ2-5; tentatively, D is TRBD1 or TRBD2 (6 bases each). Between the trimmed V and J ends, which lost 6 bases and 5 bases, there was a span of 13 bases. This CDR3 comprises 13 residues. The chain's CDR3 is CASRLGGIETQYF. As DNA, the CDR3 is TGTGCCAGCAGGCTGGGGGGCATCGAGACCCAGTACTTC.

On this clonotype: This may stem from a read error, because a much larger clone lies one nucleotide away. The gene calls are TRBV6-2 or TRBV6-3 and TRBJ2-7; TRBD1 matches at 9 bases. Germline V gene sequence: CDR1 MNHEY, CDR2 SVGEGT. J lost 2 bases, V lost 4 bases, and 12 bases had no gene match. The CDR3 loop spans 17 amino acids. CDR3: CASSFIFDRGYAYEQYF. The CDR3 coding sequence is TGTGCCAGCAGTTTCATATTCGACAGGGGGTACGCCTACGAGCAGTACTTC.

This clonotype rates as medium-sized. V gene TRBV6-6 combines with J gene TRBJ2-3; perhaps TRBD2 as D (6 bases). V lost 0 bases, J lost 4 bases, and 11 bases lay in between. The length of the CDR3 is 15 residues. Germline loops: CDR1 MNHNY, CDR2 SVGAGI (reference sequence). The DNA for the CDR3 is TGTGCCAGCAGTTACTCCGCCTCGGGAGCAGATACGCAGTATTTT. Protein: CASSYSASGADTQYF.

This chain joins TRBV2 and TRBJ2-7; TRBD1 agrees at 7 bases. The V segment lost 4 bases and the J segment 6 bases; nucleotides outside the gene matches: 9. The CDR3 length is 14 residues. The germline V gene encodes CDR1 SNHLY and CDR2 FYNNEI. CDR3 sequence reads: CASSGSRGRGEQYF. The CDR3 region has the DNA TGTGCCAGCAGTGGGTCGAGGGGGCGCGGCGAGCAGTACTTC.

The gene calls are TRBV7-2 and TRBJ2-5, with 8 bases fitting TRBD1. The CDR3 is made up of 14 amino acids. Germline-derived CDR1 and CDR2 are SGHTA and FQGNSA. The ends lost 5 bases at V and 4 bases at J; junction bases unmatched: 6. The DNA for the CDR3 is TGTGCCAGCAGCGTGGGACAGGCCCTAGAGACCCAGTACTTC. It yields the protein CASSVGQALETQYF.

By share, this clonotype ranks as medium-sized. The V gene is TRBV6-2 or TRBV6-3, the J gene TRBJ1-1, with D possibly matching TRBD1 (5 bases). The ends were cut back, 5 bases at V and 5 bases at J, with 6 bases in the middle. Looked up from germline, CDR1 is MNHEY and CDR2 is SVGEGT. This CDR3 is built from 11 residues. CDR3 nucleotide sequence: TGTGCCAGCAGTCCAGGGACTGAAGCTTTCTTT. It translates to CASSPGTEAFF.